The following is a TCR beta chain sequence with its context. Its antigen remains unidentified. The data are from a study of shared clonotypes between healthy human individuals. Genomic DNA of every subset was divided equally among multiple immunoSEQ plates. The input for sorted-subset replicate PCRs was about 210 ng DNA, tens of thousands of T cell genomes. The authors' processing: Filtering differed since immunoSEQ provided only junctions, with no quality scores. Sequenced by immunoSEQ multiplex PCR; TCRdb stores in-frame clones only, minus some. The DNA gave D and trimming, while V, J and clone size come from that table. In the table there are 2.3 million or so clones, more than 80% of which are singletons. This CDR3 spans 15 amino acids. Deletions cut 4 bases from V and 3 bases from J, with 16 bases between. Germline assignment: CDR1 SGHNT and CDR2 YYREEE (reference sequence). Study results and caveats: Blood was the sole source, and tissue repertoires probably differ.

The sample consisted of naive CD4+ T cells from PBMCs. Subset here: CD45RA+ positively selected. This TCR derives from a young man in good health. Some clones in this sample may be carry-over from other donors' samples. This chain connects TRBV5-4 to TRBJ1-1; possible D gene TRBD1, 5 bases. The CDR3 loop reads CASSLQGLLHTEAFF. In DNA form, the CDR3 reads TGTGCCAGCAGCCTGCAGGGCCTTCTCCACACTGAAGCTTTCTTT.